This is a list of T cell receptor beta chains from one sample in a study of PD-L1 blockade in urothelial cancer. TCRdb keeps only in-frame clones here, not all; method: immunoSEQ multiplex PCR. The sample records some 67,000 clones, approximately 91% being singletons. This specimen consisted of PBMCs, obtained around atezolizumab (anti-PD-L1) treatment. These receptor sequences come from a man between 60 and 75 years old with urothelial cancer. Each CDR3 is given with its conserved first and last residue. The D gene is left open where the match is weak. A row's size may be missing; if present it is once, few, many or a size class.

v_gene	abundance	d_gene	j_gene	CDR3nt	CDR3aa
TRBV5-1	once	TRBD1	TRBJ1-1	TGCGCCAGCAGCCTCGATGGCGCAGGGGGTTTTACTGAAGCTTTCTTT	CASSLDGAGGFTEAFF
TRBV2	-	-	TRBJ1-5	TGTGCCAGCAGTCAGGTTACAGGAGCAGGTCAGCCCCAGCATTTT	CASSQVTGAGQPQHF
TRBV7-9	-	TRBD1	TRBJ2-7	TGTGCCAGCAGCCCCGACAGGGGGCGGCACGAGCAGTACTTC	CASSPDRGRHEQYF
TRBV9	-	TRBD1	TRBJ2-5	TGTGCCAGCAGCATATCGACAGGGGGCGCGAGGGCGGTAGAGACCCAGTACTTC	CASSISTGGARAVETQYF
TRBV27	-	TRBD1	TRBJ1-5	TGTGCCAGCAGTCCCGGGACAGGGGTGCATCAGCCCCAGCATTTT	CASSPGTGVHQPQHF
TRBV7-2	-	-	TRBJ1-2	TGTGCCAGCAGCCCCAGGATCCTCTATGGCTACACCTTC	CASSPRILYGYTF
TRBV11-2	-	TRBD2	TRBJ2-2	TGTGCCAGCAGCCCGGGACTAGCGGGAGGAGTCACCGGGGAGCTGTTTTTT	CASSPGLAGGVTGELFF
TRBV28	-	-	TRBJ2-7	TGTGCCAGCAGGCTAGACTACGAGCAGTACTTC	CASRLDYEQYF
TRBV19	few	TRBD1	TRBJ1-1	TGTGCCAGTAGTATAATGGGACAGGAGAACACTGAAGCTTTCTTT	CASSIMGQENTEAFF
TRBV7-9	-	TRBD2	TRBJ2-2	TGTGCCAGCAGCTCGCTAGAGTCGGGACTAGCGGTCGGTTCCGGGGAGCTGTTTTTT	CASSSLESGLAVGSGELFF
TRBV7-9	-	-	TRBJ1-3	TGTGCCAGCAGCTTAGGGAGCTCTGGAAACACCATATATTTT	CASSLGSSGNTIYF
TRBV7-2	-	TRBD1	TRBJ1-3	TGTGCCAGCAGCTCCGACAGGGGCGGAAACACCATATATTTT	CASSSDRGGNTIYF
TRBV4-1	-	-	TRBJ2-5	TGCGCCAGCAGCCATGCCCCGGGAGCAACAGCCCAAGAGACCCAGTACTTC	CASSHAPGATAQETQYF
TRBV5-1	-	-	TRBJ1-4	TGCGCCAGCAGCTTGATTAATGAGGAAAAACTGTTTTTT	CASSLINEEKLFF
TRBV9	-	-	TRBJ1-3	TGTGCCAGCAGCCGGGACTTCTCTGGAAACACCATATATTTT	CASSRDFSGNTIYF
TRBV5-4	-	TRBD1	TRBJ2-1	TGTGCCAGCAGCTCCCAGGGGGTCAATTTCAATGAGCAGTTCTTC	CASSSQGVNFNEQFF
TRBV7-3	-	TRBD2	TRBJ2-5	TGTGCCAGCAGCTTCCGGGAGGGGGAGACCCAGTACTTC	CASSFREGETQYF
TRBV5-1	few	TRBD1	TRBJ2-7	TGCGCCAGCAGCTTGGCCGGGACAGGGGCCTACGAGCAGTACTTC	CASSLAGTGAYEQYF
TRBV5-6	-	TRBD2	TRBJ2-1	TGTGCCAGCAGCTTCCCGCCGACTAGCGGGAGGGGCAATGAGCAGTTCTTC	CASSFPPTSGRGNEQFF
TRBV2	-	-	TRBJ2-3	TGTGCCAGCGGACAGAGGGGACCCACAGATACGCAGTATTTT	CASGQRGPTDTQYF
TRBV6-1	-	TRBD2	TRBJ2-1	TGTGCCAGCAGGACTAGCGGGAGGGCCGGCAATGAGCAGTTCTTC	CASRTSGRAGNEQFF
TRBV23-1	-	TRBD2	TRBJ2-1	TGCGCCAGCAGTCAATTATACCTCGGGAGGTCAGAGCAGTTCTTC	CASSQLYLGRSEQFF
TRBV28	-	-	TRBJ1-3	TGTGCCAGCAGCCCCCCGCGTATCTCTGGAAACACCATATATTTT	CASSPPRISGNTIYF
TRBV5-1	-	TRBD1	TRBJ2-7	TGCGCCAGCAGCTTGTCGACAGGGTCGGCGTACGAGCAGTACTTC	CASSLSTGSAYEQYF
TRBV20-1	-	-	TRBJ2-7	TGCAGTGCTTCCATCTCCTACGAGCAGTACTTC	CSASISYEQYF
TRBV11-2	-	-	TRBJ2-6	TGTGCCAGCAGCCCCACCAGGGGAAGGGCCAACGTCCTGACTTTC	CASSPTRGRANVLTF
TRBV5-6	-	-	TRBJ2-4	TGTGCCAGCAGCGCCCCAGGGGAACGATTTGGCGAAAACATTCAGTACTTC	CASSAPGERFGENIQYF